This T cell receptor (beta chain) was identified in a study of T cell repertoires in cytomegalovirus infection (dated by TCRdb to about 2019). Background on the whole study: Donor HLA type was relevant to the analysis, because carriage of CMV infection together with the matching HLA type was indicated by public TCR beta signatures. General findings and caveats noted by the study authors: In both this cohort and an independent roughly 360-donor cohort, the cumulative frequency of public TCR beta family members distinguished carriers of CMV infection plus the relevant HLA type. The ex vivo response was dominated by HLA-C-restricted CMV-specific TCR beta clonotypes, and the single most frequent clonotype in two of eight donors was supplied by these HLA-C-restricted clonotypes.

The CDR3, from cysteine to phenylalanine, totals 12 residues. Of all the DNA, just the CDR3 is kept, 36 bases in frame from base 1. CDR1 and CDR2 are drawn from the germline V gene: SGHTA, FQGNSA. Worth noting for this clonotype: It has no known antigen specificity. The junction differs from germline at one of its ends, possibly a read error.

Sequencing was carried out with an Illumina HiSeq 1500. The public reads were run again by TCRdb, first through fastp at Q25 and then through MiXCR, and only productive beta chains were kept. Every entry covers one CDR3 protein and lists the most common genes and DNA from its rows. Within this sample are about 300,000 distinct CDR3 sequences, with 20% to 30% of them counted one time only. Approximately 15% of the sample comes from the top ten. The specimen was PBMCs. The chain employs TRBV7-2 and TRBJ1-2; 8 nucleotides in the junction match TRBD1. The receptor was isolated from a human donor in good health (CMV status not recorded). Some clones in this sample may be carry-over from other donors' samples. The sequenced DNA: TGTGCCAGCAGCTTAGAAGGTTGGGACAGGCACTTC. Its protein is CASSLEGWDRHF.